The 4 T cell receptor beta chains reported below all come from one sample, sequenced in a study of blood T cell repertoires in COVID-19. Sequencing used immunoSEQ multiplex PCR; TCRdb keeps in-frame clones, though not all of them. The sample records over 100,000 clones, 85% to 90% being singletons. The sample comprised peripheral blood. The receptors shown here come from a human donor with acute or convalescent COVID-19. The donor label of this sample is uncertain.

The CDR3 coding sequence is TGTGCCAGCAGCTTAGCGGGACAGGATGGCTACACCTTC. This codes for CASSLAGQDGYTF. V gene TRBV7-8 combines with J gene TRBJ1-2, with TRBD1 matching over 8 bases. CDR1 is SGHVS and CDR2 is FQNEAQ in the germline V gene. The CDR3 extends over 13 amino acids. The ends lost 0 bases at V and 6 bases at J; junction bases unmatched: 0.

The V call is TRBV7-9, the J call TRBJ1-2, with D hard to call. Germline-derived CDR1 and CDR2 are SEHNR and FQNEAQ (reference sequence). V was trimmed by 2 bases and J by 4 bases, leaving 14 bases between them. CDR3 size: 15 residues. DNA of the CDR3: TGTGCCAGCAGCTTATCTAGGGAGGACCTCTATGGCTACACCTTC. This translates into CASSLSREDLYGYTF.

The V and J genes are TRBV7-7 and TRBJ1-4; D is ambiguous. V was trimmed by 5 bases and J by 8 bases, leaving 9 bases between them. The CDR3 is 12 residues long. CDR1 and CDR2 (germline): SSHAT, FNYEAQ (reference sequence). The CDR3 spells CASSPEGEKLFF. In DNA form, the CDR3 reads TGTGCCAGCAGCCCAGAGGGAGAAAAACTGTTTTTT.

The rearrangement uses TRBV7-3 and TRBJ2-7; 8 nucleotides align to TRBD2. This CDR3 comprises 15 residues. Losses at the gene ends were 0 bases for V and 2 bases for J; bases not matched to a gene: 3. The germline CDR1 and CDR2 sequences are SGHTA and FQGTGA. The CDR3: CASSLTQRGTYEQYF. In DNA, the CDR3 is TGTGCCAGCAGCTTAACGCAGCGGGGGACCTACGAGCAGTACTTC. Filled out from reference TRBV7-3 and TRBJ2-7, the complete variable domain reads GAGVSQTPSNKVTEKGKYVELRCDPISGHTALYWYRQSLGQGPEFLIYFQGTGAADDSGLPNDRFFAVRPEGSVSTLKIQRTERGDSAVYLCASSLTQRGTYEQYFGPGTRLTVT.